A single sample gave rise to the 11 T cell receptor beta chains below, sequenced in a study of spatial heterogeneity in lung cancer. The time point: blood at routine non-recurrence follow-up after resection. TCRdb reanalysed the 5' RACE reads using MiXCR and keeps one entry per CDR3 protein. The sample holds tens of thousands of distinct CDR3 sequences, roughly 9.7% seen once. The source was PBMCs, collected at follow-up. Every receptor here comes from a male donor with early-stage non-small cell lung cancer.

This clonotype was recorded a few times. The genes are TRBV2 and TRBJ1-4; no clear D gene. V was cut by 6 bases and J by 0 bases, with 8 bases left in between. The CDR3 extends over 14 amino acids. Per germline, CDR1 SNHLY and CDR2 FYNNEI. The CDR3 DNA follows: TGTGCCAGCAGACGGACTCCAACTAATGAAAAACTGTTTTTT. Its protein product is CASRRTPTNEKLFF.

This clonotype was detected many times. V is TRBV5-1 and J is TRBJ1-5; 7 bases are a match to TRBD1. This CDR3 comprises 15 residues. V trimming: 0 bases; J trimming: 5 bases; junction bases outside the gene matches: 5. The germline V gene has CDR1 SGHRS and CDR2 YFSETQ. The CDR3 loop is CASSLAPGGDQPQHF. Written as DNA, the CDR3 is TGCGCCAGCAGCTTGGCGCCAGGGGGGGATCAGCCCCAGCATTTT.

The sample holds many counts of this clonotype. The rearrangement links TRBV11-2 to TRBJ1-5, with unresolved D. The CDR3 length is 15 residues. Deletions cut 2 bases from V and 5 bases from J, with 13 bases between. Germline-derived CDR1 and CDR2 are SGHAT and FQNNGV. CDR3 in DNA: TGTGCCAGCAGCTTATCGACCTTTAGGGATCAGCCCCAGCATTTT. As protein: CASSLSTFRDQPQHF.

This clonotype has a count of ten or more. V gene TRBV9 combines with J gene TRBJ2-5; TRBD1 might be the D (5 bases). CDR1 and CDR2 from the germline V gene are SGDLS and YYNGEE. The CDR3 is 14 residues long. Trimming removed 0 bases at V and 3 bases at J, with 9 bases between. The CDR3 sequence: CASSVGLGEETQYF. The CDR3 coding sequence is TGTGCCAGCAGCGTAGGTCTAGGGGAAGAGACCCAGTACTTC.

The rearrangement joins TRBV20-1 to TRBJ1-2, with no clear D. Germline lookup yields CDR1 DFQATT and CDR2 SNEGSKA (reference sequence). The V and J ends lost 0 bases and 0 bases respectively, with 11 bases between them. This CDR3 is built from 15 residues. The DNA of the CDR3 is TGCAGTGCTAGAGATGTCGCCAGCACTAACTATGGCTACACCTTC. The encoded protein is CSARDVASTNYGYTF.

This clonotype was picked up a small number of times. The rearrangement joins TRBV28 to TRBJ2-5; tentative D call: TRBD2 (5 bases). Trimming stripped 5 bases from V and 4 bases from J, with 26 bases between. The CDR3 sequence is 18 residues long. Germline V CDR1 and CDR2: MDHEN, SYDVKM. The CDR3 protein is CASSPLARGFSQGETQYF. The CDR3 region has the DNA TGTGCCAGCAGTCCCCTCGCCCGGGGTTTCTCTCAAGGAGAGACCCAGTACTTC.

This clonotype was detected many times. This sequence joins TRBV20-1 and TRBJ2-1; 10 bases map to TRBD1. The V gene end was trimmed by 7 bases and the J gene end by 4 bases; junction bases not matched to a gene: 4. This CDR3 is 13 amino acids long. CDR1 and CDR2 (germline): DFQATT, SNEGSKA (reference sequence). The CDR3 reads CSEPGQGYNEQFF. In nucleotides, the CDR3 is TGCAGTGAACCGGGACAGGGGTACAATGAGCAGTTCTTC.

Many counts were recorded for this clonotype. The chain links TRBV6-5 to TRBJ2-7; TRBD1 agrees at 7 bases. CDR1 is MNHEY and CDR2 is SVGAGI in the germline V gene. Trimming took 6 bases from V and 2 from J; bases not matched to a gene: 4. The CDR3 covers 13 residues. The CDR3 is CASSLTGPYEQYF. CDR3 nucleotide sequence: TGTGCCAGCAGCCTGACAGGGCCCTACGAGCAGTACTTC.

The V gene is TRBV4-3, the J gene TRBJ2-7, with D perhaps TRBD1 (6 bases). The CDR3 has 13 residues. V was clipped by 0 bases and J by 6 bases, with 9 bases between them. Germline V gene sequence: CDR1 LGHNA, CDR2 YSLEER. DNA for the CDR3: TGCGCCAGCAGCCAAGAGATCAGGGGCGAGCAGTACTTC. It translates to CASSQEIRGEQYF.

This clonotype was counted ten times or more. V and J are TRBV25-1 and TRBJ2-3, with D possibly TRBD1 on 6 matching bases. The CDR3 is made up of 13 amino acids. CDR1 and CDR2 from the germline V gene are MGHDK and SYGVNS. V lost 6 bases and J lost 1, with 8 bases in between. The CDR3 nucleotides are TGTGCCAGCAGAGGACAGCGCACAGATACGCAGTATTTT. It yields the protein CASRGQRTDTQYF.

The table lists this clonotype with a few counts. The chain employs TRBV7-8 and TRBJ1-1, with D possibly matching TRBD1 (5 bases). The CDR3 consists of 13 residues. Germline CDR1 reads SGHVS; CDR2 reads FQNEAQ. The germline V and J ends were trimmed by 2 bases and 5 bases, with 9 bases remaining between them. The CDR3 bases are TGTGCCAGCAGCTTACCAGGGACGACTGAAGCTTTCTTT. Its protein is CASSLPGTTEAFF.